The following is a T cell receptor (beta chain) sequence with its context. The antigen is not known. The treatment is: oral pan-JAK inhibitor, 5-10 mg twice daily. RNA extraction and reverse transcription yielded cDNA as sequencing template. Using immunoSEQ multiplex PCR, the repertoire was profiled, and TCRdb retains in-frame clones only, with some absent. The data show under 150,000 clones, 50% to 55% seen once. This record belongs to a study of CD8+ T cells in alopecia areata. Study details: Among treated patients, oral tofacitinib was administered at 5 to 10 mg twice daily.

The V and J ends lost 4 bases and 3 bases respectively, with 13 bases between them. CDR3 length: 14 residues. CDR1 is SQVTM, CDR2 ANQGSEA, per germline. Study-level results: Under tofacitinib, numerous expanded lesional clonotypes remained detectable in scalp and blood. For patients receiving tofacitinib, scalp clonality and expanded CD8+ clones among the top 100 significantly decreased.

Specimen: CD4+ T cells sorted from blood, collected at week 4, from a patient treated with tofacitinib. This sequence joins TRBV29-1 and TRBJ2-1; maybe TRBD1 (6 bases). The clonotype comes from a human donor with alopecia areata. CDR3 protein: CSVVLGANYNEQFF. CDR3 nucleotides: TGCAGCGTTGTTCTGGGGGCGAACTACAATGAGCAGTTCTTC.